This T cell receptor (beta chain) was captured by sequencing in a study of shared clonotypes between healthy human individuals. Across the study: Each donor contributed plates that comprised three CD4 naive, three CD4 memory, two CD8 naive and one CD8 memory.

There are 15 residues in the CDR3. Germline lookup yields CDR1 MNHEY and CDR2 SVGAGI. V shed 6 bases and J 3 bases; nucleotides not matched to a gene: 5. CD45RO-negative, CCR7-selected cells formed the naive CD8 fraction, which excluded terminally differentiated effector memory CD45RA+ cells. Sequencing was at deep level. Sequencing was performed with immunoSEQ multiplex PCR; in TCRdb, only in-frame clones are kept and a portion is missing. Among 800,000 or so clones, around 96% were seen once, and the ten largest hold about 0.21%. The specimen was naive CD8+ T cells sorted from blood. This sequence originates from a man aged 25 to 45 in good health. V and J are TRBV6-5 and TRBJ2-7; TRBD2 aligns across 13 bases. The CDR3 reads CASRTGTSGIYEQYF. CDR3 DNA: TGTGCCAGCAGGACCGGGACTAGCGGGATCTACGAGCAGTACTTC.